The sample holds many counts of the clone carrying this T cell receptor beta chain. These data belong to a study of tumor-infiltrating lymphocytes in primary liver carcinoma. About the research overall: These were node-negative, non-metastatic T1-T3 tumors of 4.2 to 10 cm. Samples gave roughly 3.65 to 7.5 million productive TCRbeta reads, similar across tissue types.

Extraction also yielded germline DNA, while blood RNA was obtained from unsorted whole blood. Among the patients, all had chronic HBV infection and none had been treated. The authors made TCR beta cDNA from around 500 ng total RNA with a constant-region primer. Researchers made the TCR beta libraries by running three nested multiplex PCR rounds with slightly modified ARM-PCR. Use of TRBV1-TRBV30 forward primers with a C-beta reverse primer characterized the first two PCR rounds, which lasted approximately 11 cycles each. TCRdb processed the multiplex PCR reads anew with MiXCR; each CDR3 protein has one entry. Among just over 300,000 distinct CDR3 sequences, almost 60% were seen once, and the ten largest hold about a sixth. CDR3 size: 14 residues. The germline V and J ends were trimmed by 4 bases and 0 bases, with 10 bases remaining between them. Germline V gene sequence: CDR1 SQVTM, CDR2 ANQGSEA.

The rearrangement links TRBV29-1 to TRBJ1-3; no clear D gene. The receptor comes from a woman aged 25 to 39 with primary liver carcinoma and hepatitis B virus infection. The material sequenced was peripheral blood. This CDR3 is CSVAWVNSGNTIYF. For the CDR3, the DNA is TGCAGCGTTGCTTGGGTCAACTCTGGAAACACCATATATTTT. The full variable domain, completed using reference TRBV29-1 and TRBJ1-3, is SAVISQKPSRDICQRGTSLTIQCQVDSQVTMMFWYRQQPGQSLTLIATANQGSEATYESGFVIDKFPISRPNLTFSTLTVSNMSPEDSSIYLCSVAWVNSGNTIYFGEGSWLTVV.